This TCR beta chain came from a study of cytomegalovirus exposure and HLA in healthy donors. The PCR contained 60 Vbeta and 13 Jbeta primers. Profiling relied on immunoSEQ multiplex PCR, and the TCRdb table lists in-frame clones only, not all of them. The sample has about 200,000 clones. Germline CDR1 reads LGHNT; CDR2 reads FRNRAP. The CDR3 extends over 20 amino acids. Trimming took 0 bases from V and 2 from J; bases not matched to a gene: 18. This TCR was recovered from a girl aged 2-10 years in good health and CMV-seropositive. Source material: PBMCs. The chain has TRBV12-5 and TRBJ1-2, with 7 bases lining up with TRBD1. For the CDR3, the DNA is TGTGCTAGTGGTTTGGTGCTATACAGGGGACGGCTTCTCTTGAACTATGGCTACACCTTC. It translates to CASGLVLYRGRLLLNYGYTF.